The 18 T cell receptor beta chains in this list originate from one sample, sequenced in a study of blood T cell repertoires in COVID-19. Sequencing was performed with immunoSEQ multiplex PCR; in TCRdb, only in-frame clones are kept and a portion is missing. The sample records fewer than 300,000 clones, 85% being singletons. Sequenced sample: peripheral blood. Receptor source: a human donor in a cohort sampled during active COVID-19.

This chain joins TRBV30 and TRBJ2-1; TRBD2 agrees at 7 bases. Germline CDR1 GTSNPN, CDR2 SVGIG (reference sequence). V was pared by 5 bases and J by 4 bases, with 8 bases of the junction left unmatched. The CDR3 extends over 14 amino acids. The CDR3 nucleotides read TGTGCCTGGCAGACTAGCTGGGTTTACAATGAGCAGTTCTTC. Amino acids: CAWQTSWVYNEQFF.

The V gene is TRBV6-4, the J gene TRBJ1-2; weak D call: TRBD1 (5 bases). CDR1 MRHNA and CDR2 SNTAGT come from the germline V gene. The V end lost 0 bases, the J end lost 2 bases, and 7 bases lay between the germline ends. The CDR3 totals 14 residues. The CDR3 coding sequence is TGTGCCAGCAGTGACTCGGGGGGGAACTATGGCTACACCTTC. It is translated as CASSDSGGNYGYTF.

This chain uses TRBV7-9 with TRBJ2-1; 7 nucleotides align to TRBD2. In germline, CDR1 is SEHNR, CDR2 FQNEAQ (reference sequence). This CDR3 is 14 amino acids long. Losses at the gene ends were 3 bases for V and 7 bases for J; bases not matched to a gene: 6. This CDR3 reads CASSLLAERNEQFF. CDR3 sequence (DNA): TGTGCCAGCAGCTTGCTAGCGGAGAGGAATGAGCAGTTCTTC.

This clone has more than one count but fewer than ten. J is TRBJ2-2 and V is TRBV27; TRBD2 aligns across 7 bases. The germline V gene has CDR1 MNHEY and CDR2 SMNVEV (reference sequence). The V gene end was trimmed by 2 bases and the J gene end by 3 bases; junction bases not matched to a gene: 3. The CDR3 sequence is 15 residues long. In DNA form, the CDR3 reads TGTGCCAGCAGTTTAGCGGGAGCGTACACCGGGGAGCTGTTTTTT. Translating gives CASSLAGAYTGELFF.

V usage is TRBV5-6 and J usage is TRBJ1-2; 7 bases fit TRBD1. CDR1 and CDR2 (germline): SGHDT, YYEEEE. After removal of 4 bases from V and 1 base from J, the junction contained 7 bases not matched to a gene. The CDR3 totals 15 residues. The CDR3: CASSPEGQRNYGYTF. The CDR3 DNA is TGTGCCAGCAGCCCGGAGGGACAGCGTAACTATGGCTACACCTTC.

This chain's CDR3 is CASSLIQGAGETQYF. For the CDR3, the DNA is TGTGCCAGCAGCTTAATACAGGGGGCCGGGGAGACCCAGTACTTC. The chain recombines TRBV7-2 with TRBJ2-5, with 9 nucleotides matching TRBD1. The V gene's germline CDR1 is SGHTA and CDR2 FQGNSA. This CDR3 is 15 amino acids long. V lost 2 bases and J lost 5; bases outside the gene matches: 6.

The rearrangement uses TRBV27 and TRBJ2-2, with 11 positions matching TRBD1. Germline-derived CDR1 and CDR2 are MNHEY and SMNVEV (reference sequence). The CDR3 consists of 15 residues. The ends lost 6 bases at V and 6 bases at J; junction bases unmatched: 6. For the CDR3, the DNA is TGTGCCAGCAGCCGGACAGGGGGCGCGGCCGGGGAGCTGTTTTTT. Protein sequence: CASSRTGGAAGELFF.

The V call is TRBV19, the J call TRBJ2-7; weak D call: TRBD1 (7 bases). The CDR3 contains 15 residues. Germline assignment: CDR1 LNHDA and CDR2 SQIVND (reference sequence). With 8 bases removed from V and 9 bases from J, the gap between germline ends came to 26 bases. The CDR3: CASSDRPRQDYPQYF. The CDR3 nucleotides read TGTGCCAGTTCGGACAGGCCACGGCAGGACTACCCGCAGTACTTC.

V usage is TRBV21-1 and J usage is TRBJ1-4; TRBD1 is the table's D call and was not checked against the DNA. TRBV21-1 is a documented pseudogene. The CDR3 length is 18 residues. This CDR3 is CASSKGDRGIGTNEKLFF. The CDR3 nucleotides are TGTGCCAGCAGCAAAGGAGACAGGGGTATTGGAACTAATGAAAAACTGTTTTTT.

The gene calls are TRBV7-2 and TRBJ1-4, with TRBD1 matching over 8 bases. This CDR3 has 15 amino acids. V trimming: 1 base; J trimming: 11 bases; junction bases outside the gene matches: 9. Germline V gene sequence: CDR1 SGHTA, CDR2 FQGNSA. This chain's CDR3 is CASSLVSGGPRKLFF. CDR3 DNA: TGTGCCAGCAGCTTAGTGTCAGGGGGCCCCAGGAAACTGTTTTTT.

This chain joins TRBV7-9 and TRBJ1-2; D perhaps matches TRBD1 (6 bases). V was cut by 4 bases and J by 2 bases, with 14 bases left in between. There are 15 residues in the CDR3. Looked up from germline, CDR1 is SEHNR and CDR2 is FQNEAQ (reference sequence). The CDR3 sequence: CASSSHSGGNYGYTF. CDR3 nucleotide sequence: TGTGCCAGCAGCTCCCACAGCGGGGGCAACTATGGCTACACCTTC.

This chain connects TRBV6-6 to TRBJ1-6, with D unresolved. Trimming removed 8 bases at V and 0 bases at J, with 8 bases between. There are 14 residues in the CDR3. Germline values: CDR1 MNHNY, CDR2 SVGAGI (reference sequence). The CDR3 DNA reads TGTGCCAGCTCCTCTAGCTCCTATAATTCACCCCTCCACTTT. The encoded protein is CASSSSSYNSPLHF.

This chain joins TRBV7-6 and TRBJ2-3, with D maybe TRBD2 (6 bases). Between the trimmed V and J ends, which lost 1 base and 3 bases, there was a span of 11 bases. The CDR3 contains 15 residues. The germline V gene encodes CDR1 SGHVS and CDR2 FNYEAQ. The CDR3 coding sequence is TGTGCCAGCAGCTTAGGTGGCGGGACTACAGATACGCAGTATTTT. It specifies CASSLGGGTTDTQYF.

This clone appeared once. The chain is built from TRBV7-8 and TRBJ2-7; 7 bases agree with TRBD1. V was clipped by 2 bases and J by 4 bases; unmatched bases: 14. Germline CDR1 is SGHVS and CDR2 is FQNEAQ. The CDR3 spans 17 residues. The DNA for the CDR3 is TGTGCCAGCAGCTTACTGGGGACAGCCGAGGGTCCTTACGAGCAGTACTTC. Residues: CASSLLGTAEGPYEQYF. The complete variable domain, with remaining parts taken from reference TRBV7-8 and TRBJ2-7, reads GAGVSQSPRYKVAKRGQDVALRCDPISGHVSLFWYQQALGQGPEFLTYFQNEAQLDKSGLPSDRFFAERPEGSVSTLKIQRTQQEDSAVYLCASSLLGTAEGPYEQYFGPGTRLTVT.

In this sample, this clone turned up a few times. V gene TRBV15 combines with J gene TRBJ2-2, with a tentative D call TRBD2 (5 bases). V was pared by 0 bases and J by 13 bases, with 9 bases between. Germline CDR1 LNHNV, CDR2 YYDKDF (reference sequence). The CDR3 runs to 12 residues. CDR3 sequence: CATSRDYSGLFF. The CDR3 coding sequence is TGTGCCACCAGCAGAGATTACAGCGGGCTGTTTTTT.

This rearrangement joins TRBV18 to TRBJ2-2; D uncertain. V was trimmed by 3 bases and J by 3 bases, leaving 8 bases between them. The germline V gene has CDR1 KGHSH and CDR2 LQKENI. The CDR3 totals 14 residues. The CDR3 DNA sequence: TGTGCCAGCTCACCCGCCGGAGACACCGGGGAGCTGTTTTTT. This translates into CASSPAGDTGELFF.

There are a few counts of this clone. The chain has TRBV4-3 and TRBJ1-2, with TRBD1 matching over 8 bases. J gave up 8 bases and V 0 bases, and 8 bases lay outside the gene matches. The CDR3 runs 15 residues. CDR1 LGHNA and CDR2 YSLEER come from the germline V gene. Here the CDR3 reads CASSQDWADREGYTF. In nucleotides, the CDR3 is TGCGCCAGCAGCCAAGATTGGGCGGACAGGGAAGGCTACACCTTC.

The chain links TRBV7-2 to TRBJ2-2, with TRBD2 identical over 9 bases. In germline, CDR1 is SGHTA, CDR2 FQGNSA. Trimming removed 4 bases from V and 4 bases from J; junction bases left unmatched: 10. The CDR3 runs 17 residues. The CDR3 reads CASSSRPFSGGTGELFF. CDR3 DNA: TGTGCCAGCAGCTCTCGACCCTTTAGCGGGGGCACCGGGGAGCTGTTTTTT.